This T cell receptor beta chain was profiled in a study of CXCR3-negative and CXCR3-positive naive CD8 T cells. Study findings and constraints: Comparison of naive cells showed more hydrophobic TRB CDR3s in CXCR3-positive than in CXCR3-negative naive cells.

A remark on this clonotype: Antigen unknown.

The CDR3 length is 13 residues. In preparing the TRB cDNA libraries, 5' RACE with UMI labels was used. With the 5' RACE reads reprocessed, TCRdb shows one record per CDR3 protein and no DNA. Its listing shows 85,000 to 120,000 distinct CDR3 sequences. This chain links TRBV12-3 or TRBV12-4 with TRBJ2-1; TCRdb indicates TRBD1, and absent DNA this call remains unverified. This TCR came from a human donor in good health. Some clones in this sample may be carry-over from other donors' samples. Sequenced input: naive CXCR3+ CD8+ T cells from blood. Sample subset: CD45RO-CCR7+CD27+CD95- naive CD8+ T cells expressing CXCR3 (TNR3+). The CDR3 here is CASRPGTDNEQFF.